This record concerns one T cell receptor beta chain sequence. The data were obtained in a study of blood T cells in healthy people across ages. A second PCR of 7 to 11 cycles used a sample-barcoded 5' primer and a J-beta primer mix. TCRdb redid the calling of the 5' RACE reads with MiXCR, one entry per CDR3 protein. The table records roughly 2 million distinct CDR3 sequences, just under 50% of them present only once. Germline V lookup: CDR1 ENHRY, CDR2 SYGVKD. The CDR3 is 14 amino acids. Unmatched junction bases numbered 19, after V lost 9 bases and J lost 15 bases. Sequenced material: blood. The TCR was taken from a woman aged 35 to 49 in good health. The chain has TRBV10-3 and TRBJ2-4, with 8 positions matching TRBD2. The CDR3 sequence: CAISKGLEAYERYF. CDR3 sequence (DNA): TGTGCCATTAGCAAGGGACTAGAGGCCTACGAGCGGTACTTC.